These 8 T cell receptor beta chains were all obtained from the same sample, sequenced in a study of T cell changes during pregnancy in multiple sclerosis. The table came from immunoSEQ multiplex PCR; TCRdb's copy has only in-frame clones and leaves some out. This table holds roughly 45,000 clones, 90% found once. Sequences were derived from peripheral blood, sampled in the second trimester of pregnancy. These receptors originate from a female donor in good health, enrolled as a control in a pregnancy study.

V gene TRBV9 combines with J gene TRBJ1-3; D gene uncertain. V dropped 0 bases and J dropped 2 bases, with 12 bases sitting between them. Germline V CDR1 and CDR2: SGDLS, YYNGEE. There are 16 residues in the CDR3. In DNA, the CDR3 is TGTGCCAGCAGCGTAGCTACGGGGAACACTGGAAACACCATATATTTT. It is translated as CASSVATGNTGNTIYF.

This chain uses TRBV29-1 with TRBJ1-2; a weak D match, TRBD1 (5 bases). V was clipped by 2 bases and J by 1 base, with 8 bases between them. Germline CDR1 reads SQVTM; CDR2 reads ANQGSEA. This CDR3 contains 13 residues. The CDR3 DNA follows: TGCAGCGTTGAACAACAGGTTAACTATGGCTACACCTTC. Its translation is CSVEQQVNYGYTF.

The J gene is TRBJ1-5, the V gene TRBV15; a possible D gene is TRBD1 (6 bases). V lost 2 bases and J lost 3, with 11 bases in between. Germline-derived CDR1 and CDR2 are LNHNV and YYDKDF (reference sequence). The CDR3 is 15 amino acids. The CDR3 region is CATSRTGFDNQPQHF. DNA of the CDR3: TGTGCCACCAGCAGAACAGGGTTCGACAATCAGCCCCAGCATTTT.

The gene calls are TRBV4-1 and TRBJ1-1; D not resolved. Per germline, CDR1 MGHRA and CDR2 YSYEKL. The CDR3 loop spans 13 amino acids. Deletions cut 1 base from V and 6 bases from J, with 9 bases between. In DNA form, the CDR3 reads TGCGCCAGCAGCCAAGCCGGCGGCGCTGAAGCTTTCTTT. This encodes CASSQAGGAEAFF.

J is TRBJ1-5 and V is TRBV7-9; D is unclear. The germline V gene encodes CDR1 SEHNR and CDR2 FQNEAQ (reference sequence). The CDR3 is 14 amino acids. V was pared by 4 bases and J by 2 bases, with 9 bases between. The CDR3 nucleotides read TGTGCCAGCAGCTCTGGGGAGGGCAATCAGCCCCAGCATTTT. Protein product: CASSSGEGNQPQHF.

J is TRBJ2-3 and V is TRBV7-6; 10 bases match TRBD2. This CDR3 is 16 amino acids long. Germline CDR1 and CDR2: SGHVS and FNYEAQ. J lost 4 bases, V lost 4 bases, and 8 bases had no gene match. Here the CDR3 reads CASSSSPAGGPDTQYF. The CDR3, as DNA: TGTGCCAGCAGCTCGTCTCCAGCGGGGGGGCCAGATACGCAGTATTTT.

The rearrangement links TRBV5-4 to TRBJ2-1; D might be TRBD2 (7 bases). Trimming removed 3 bases at V and 7 bases at J, with 26 bases between. Germline V gene data show CDR1 as SGHNT and CDR2 as YYREEE (reference sequence). This CDR3 spans 18 amino acids. CDR3 in amino acids: CASSSGAGGGSAKNEQFF. DNA for the CDR3: TGTGCCAGCAGCTCAGGCGCCGGGGGCGGGAGCGCCAAAAATGAGCAGTTCTTC.

The chain has TRBV14 and TRBJ2-7; TRBD1 agrees at 7 bases. Looked up from germline, CDR1 is SGHDN and CDR2 is FVKESK. The CDR3 is 15 residues long. J gave up 3 bases and V 1 base, and 6 bases lay outside the gene matches. In nucleotides, the CDR3 is TGTGCCAGCAGCCAAGTAGACAGGGCGGTCTACGAGCAGTACTTC. It encodes CASSQVDRAVYEQYF.